The 29 T cell receptor beta chains reported below all come from one sample, sequenced in a study of T cell responses to AZD1222 COVID-19 vaccine. Only in-frame clones appear in the TCRdb table, and some are missing; sequencing was by immunoSEQ multiplex PCR. The table lists approximately 170,000 clones, over 85% of them singletons, with around 3.8% in the top ten. The sample in question was peripheral blood, obtained on day 0 of AZD1222 vaccination. These receptors originate from an adult in good health.

The chain joins TRBV29-1 to TRBJ2-7, with 9 bases lining up with TRBD1. The CDR3 sequence is 13 residues long. The germline V gene has CDR1 SQVTM and CDR2 ANQGSEA. The trim removed 3 bases at V and 6 bases at J, leaving 6 bases unmatched. The CDR3 DNA sequence: TGCAGCGTTGACACAGGGGGCCTCTCCGAGCAGTACTTC. This encodes CSVDTGGLSEQYF.

The chain has TRBV28 and TRBJ1-5; possible D gene TRBD1, 6 bases. The germline V gene encodes CDR1 MDHEN and CDR2 SYDVKM. The CDR3 contains 15 residues. Deletions cut 4 bases from V and 7 bases from J, with 17 bases between. DNA for the CDR3: TGTGCCAGCAGTTCAACCAGGGGCAGGGACCAGCCCCAGCATTTT. Translating gives CASSSTRGRDQPQHF.

The chain combines TRBV19 with TRBJ2-7, with TRBD1 matching over 11 bases. Germline V gene data show CDR1 as LNHDA and CDR2 as SQIVND (reference sequence). The CDR3 is 18 amino acids. Unmatched junction bases numbered 21, after V lost 9 bases and J lost 5 bases. CDR3 amino acids: CASSRRGTGGIIDDEQYF. The CDR3 bases are TGTGCCAGCTCGCGGAGGGGGACAGGGGGAATAATTGACGACGAGCAGTACTTC. The full variable domain, rest sourced from reference TRBV19 and TRBJ2-7, is DGGITQSPKYLFRKEGQNVTLSCEQNLNHDAMYWYRQDPGQGLRLIYYSQIVNDFQKGDIAEGYSVSREKKESFPLTVTSAQKNPTAFYLCASSRRGTGGIIDDEQYFGPGTRLTVT.

This sequence joins TRBV5-1 and TRBJ2-5, with D perhaps TRBD1 or TRBD2 (5 bases each). The CDR3 covers 13 residues. Trimming took 2 bases from V and 5 from J, leaving 10 bases between them. CDR1 is SGHRS and CDR2 is YFSETQ in the germline V gene. The CDR3 sequence is CASSFGTGETQYF. The CDR3 nucleotides are TGCGCCAGCAGCTTTGGGACCGGTGAGACCCAGTACTTC.

The rearrangement joins TRBV2 to TRBJ1-2; a weak D match, TRBD1 (6 bases). This CDR3 spans 16 amino acids. Trimming left V 6 bases short and J 3 bases short, with 20 bases between. Looked up from germline, CDR1 is SNHLY and CDR2 is FYNNEI. CDR3 coding DNA: TGTGCCAGCAGCCTTGACAGGAGTAGAATGCACTATGGCTACACCTTC. It translates to CASSLDRSRMHYGYTF.

The rearrangement uses TRBV2 and TRBJ2-3; D assignment may be TRBD1 or TRBD2 (6 bases each). Germline V gene sequence: CDR1 SNHLY, CDR2 FYNNEI. This CDR3 spans 18 amino acids. Trimming removed 1 base at V and 3 bases at J, with 20 bases between. This chain's CDR3 is CASSEGSGAGWMTDTQYF. The CDR3 DNA follows: TGTGCCAGCAGTGAAGGCTCGGGGGCGGGGTGGATGACAGATACGCAGTATTTT.

V usage is TRBV6-5 and J usage is TRBJ2-2; D not certain. Trimming left V 7 bases short and J 5 bases short, with 8 bases between. The CDR3 runs to 12 residues. In germline, CDR1 is MNHEY, CDR2 SVGAGI. CDR3 region: CASKSWTGELFF. CDR3 nucleotide sequence: TGTGCCAGCAAGTCGTGGACCGGGGAGCTGTTTTTT.

V is TRBV2 and J is TRBJ1-1; D is ambiguous. V was cut by 4 bases and J by 6 bases, with 12 bases left in between. The CDR3 runs 13 residues. Germline CDR1 reads SNHLY; CDR2 reads FYNNEI. This chain's CDR3 is CASSGNSASEAFF. The CDR3 coding sequence is TGTGCCAGCAGTGGTAACTCCGCCTCTGAAGCTTTCTTT.

The gene calls are TRBV19 and TRBJ2-5; D might be TRBD1 (7 bases). This CDR3 is 14 amino acids long. The V gene's germline CDR1 is LNHDA and CDR2 SQIVND (reference sequence). V shed 5 bases and J shed 1 base, with 11 bases lying between them. The CDR3 nucleotides are TGTGCCAGTAGTTGGGGGGACAGCCAAGAGACCCAGTACTTC. This sequence encodes CASSWGDSQETQYF.

The DNA of the CDR3 is TGTGCCAGCAGCTCGGGGGGGTACAATGAGCAGTTCTTC. Its protein product is CASSSGGYNEQFF. This rearrangement joins TRBV5-6 to TRBJ2-1; 8 nucleotides align to TRBD2. In germline, CDR1 is SGHDT, CDR2 YYEEEE. The trim removed 3 bases at V and 4 bases at J, leaving 0 bases unmatched. The CDR3 sequence is 13 residues long.

The genes are TRBV6-4 and TRBJ2-1, with D possibly matching TRBD1 (5 bases). V was shortened by 0 bases and J by 7 bases, with 25 bases between the two germline ends. This CDR3 has 19 amino acids. CDR1 is MRHNA, CDR2 SNTAGT, per germline. Written as DNA, the CDR3 is TGTGCCAGCAGTGACTCATGGGTAGGGGCTCTGACGGCGACGAATGAGCAGTTCTTC. Residues: CASSDSWVGALTATNEQFF.

V is TRBV3-1 (or the pseudogene TRBV3-2) and J is TRBJ2-5, with 7 nucleotides matching TRBD1. This CDR3 is built from 13 residues. V shed 2 bases and J 6 bases; nucleotides not matched to a gene: 3. Per the germline V gene, CDR1 is LGHDT and CDR2 is YNNKEL (reference sequence). Here the CDR3 DNA reads TGTGCCAGCAGCCAATCAGGGGGTAAGACCCAGTACTTC. This sequence encodes CASSQSGGKTQYF.

The V and J genes are TRBV5-1 and TRBJ2-1; the match to TRBD2 covers 10 bases. With 0 bases clipped from V and 8 bases from J, the junction kept 5 bases outside the gene matches. Per the germline V gene, CDR1 is SGHRS and CDR2 is YFSETQ. The CDR3 runs to 15 residues. This CDR3 is CASSLASGSVDEQFF. DNA of the CDR3: TGCGCCAGCAGCTTGGCTAGCGGGAGTGTGGATGAGCAGTTCTTC.

The V gene is TRBV5-6, the J gene TRBJ2-2; tentative D call: TRBD1 (6 bases). CDR1 and CDR2 (germline): SGHDT, YYEEEE. This CDR3 region has 18 residues. Trimming removed 2 bases from V and 1 base from J, with 18 bases in between. The CDR3 spells CASSFLASGTMNTGELFF. The CDR3 DNA sequence: TGTGCCAGCAGCTTCTTAGCTTCCGGGACAATGAACACCGGGGAGCTGTTTTTT.

The chain employs TRBV2 and TRBJ2-1, with TRBD1 identical over 8 bases. This CDR3 has 15 residues. The junction had 10 bases not matched to a gene; V was cut back by 4 bases and J by 8 bases. Germline values: CDR1 SNHLY, CDR2 FYNNEI. This CDR3 is CASSARGREMDEQFF. In DNA form, the CDR3 reads TGTGCCAGCAGTGCCAGGGGGCGTGAGATGGATGAGCAGTTCTTC.

V gene TRBV14 combines with J gene TRBJ1-1, with a weak D call TRBD1 (5 bases). The CDR3 is 14 residues long. V lost 4 bases, J lost 3 bases, and 12 bases lay in between. CDR1 is SGHDN and CDR2 is FVKESK in the germline V gene. CDR3 bases: TGTGCCAGCAGCCTCGACAGCCTTCACACTGAAGCTTTCTTT. This gives the protein CASSLDSLHTEAFF.

The chain has TRBV6-5 and TRBJ2-3, with 11 bases identical to TRBD2. Trimming at V came to 5 bases and at J to 7 bases, leaving 8 bases not matched to a gene. This CDR3 has 15 amino acids. From germline, CDR1 is MNHEY and CDR2 SVGAGI. The DNA of the CDR3 is TGTGCCAGCAGTCCCCGGACTAGCGGGTTAAATACGCAGTATTTT. As protein: CASSPRTSGLNTQYF.

This clone was seen more than once but under ten times. The V call is TRBV7-6, the J call TRBJ2-3, with D maybe TRBD2 (5 bases). Trimming removed 1 base at V and 3 bases at J, with 11 bases between. The CDR3 extends over 15 amino acids. From germline, CDR1 is SGHVS and CDR2 FNYEAQ. The CDR3 region is CASSLGGLRTDTQYF. CDR3 sequence (DNA): TGTGCCAGCAGCTTAGGCGGGCTGAGAACAGATACGCAGTATTTT.

The J gene is TRBJ1-2, the V gene TRBV19; TRBD1 matches 8 bases. This CDR3 is 16 amino acids long. CDR1 is LNHDA and CDR2 is SQIVND in the germline V gene (reference sequence). With 6 bases clipped from V and 0 bases from J, the junction kept 9 bases outside the gene matches. The CDR3 sequence: CASRATGTGSNYGYTF. The CDR3 DNA sequence: TGTGCCAGTAGGGCCACCGGGACAGGTTCTAACTATGGCTACACCTTC.

J is TRBJ1-2 and V is TRBV6-1; maybe TRBD1 (6 bases). In germline, CDR1 is MNHNS, CDR2 SASEGT. CDR3 length: 15 amino acids. The V end was cut by 1 base, the J end by 4 bases, with 13 bases between. CDR3 DNA: TGTGCCAGCAGTGAAGATGCGGGGGCGGGCTATGGCTACACCTTC. Encoded protein: CASSEDAGAGYGYTF.

This sequence joins TRBV10-3 and TRBJ1-4; the match to TRBD1 covers 9 bases. The CDR3 spans 14 residues. V was pared by 6 bases and J by 3 bases, with 2 bases of the junction left unmatched. CDR1 and CDR2 (germline): ENHRY, SYGVKD. CDR3 DNA: TGTGCCATCAGCGGACAGGGGTCTAATGAAAAACTGTTTTTT. Translation gives CAISGQGSNEKLFF.

The CDR3 region is CASSYSGTTLEAFF. CDR3 in DNA: TGTGCCAGCAGTTACTCCGGGACGACACTTGAAGCTTTCTTT. The rearrangement joins TRBV6-2 or TRBV6-3 to TRBJ1-1, with D possibly TRBD1 on 5 matching bases. The CDR3 loop spans 14 amino acids. The germline V and J ends were trimmed by 0 bases and 7 bases, with 12 bases remaining between them. Germline CDR1 is MNHEY and CDR2 is SVGEGT.

This clone occurred once. The chain links TRBV5-1 to TRBJ1-2; 7 bases map to TRBD1. V lost 0 bases to trimming and J lost 4 bases; unmatched junction nucleotides: 3. The CDR3 has 14 residues. Looked up from germline, CDR1 is SGHRS and CDR2 is YFSETQ. The CDR3 nucleotides read TGCGCCAGCAGCTTGGAGGGACAGTTCTATGGCTACACCTTC. This encodes CASSLEGQFYGYTF.

V is TRBV18 and J is TRBJ2-1; perhaps TRBD2 as D (5 bases). The germline CDR1 and CDR2 sequences are KGHSH and LQKENI. V was pared by 3 bases and J by 0 bases, with 9 bases between. CDR3 length: 15 residues. CDR3 in amino acids: CASSPVGVSYNEQFF. CDR3 coding DNA: TGTGCCAGCTCACCGGTGGGAGTCTCCTACAATGAGCAGTTCTTC.

A few counts support this clone. The chain has TRBV7-9 and TRBJ2-2; 9 bases are shared with TRBD2. Per germline, CDR1 SEHNR and CDR2 FQNEAQ (reference sequence). V shed 1 base and J 3 bases; nucleotides not matched to a gene: 6. This CDR3 has 17 amino acids. DNA for the CDR3: TGTGCCAGCAGCTTAGATCTAGCGGGGACCGACACCGGGGAGCTGTTTTTT. Protein product: CASSLDLAGTDTGELFF.

This chain connects TRBV7-2 to TRBJ2-3; no firm D call. From germline, CDR1 is SGHTA and CDR2 FQGNSA. This CDR3 comprises 13 residues. V was shortened by 5 bases and J by 4 bases, with 10 bases between the two germline ends. CDR3 residues: CASSPLVADTQYF. The CDR3 DNA sequence: TGTGCCAGCAGCCCCCTGGTCGCAGATACGCAGTATTTT.

This sequence joins TRBV2 and TRBJ2-7; 13 bases match TRBD2. The CDR3 extends over 15 amino acids. The V gene's germline CDR1 is SNHLY and CDR2 FYNNEI. Losses at the gene ends were 6 bases for V and 3 bases for J; bases not matched to a gene: 5. CDR3 region: CASRVGTSGIYEQYF. Here the CDR3 DNA reads TGTGCCAGCAGAGTCGGGACTAGCGGGATCTACGAGCAGTACTTC.

The chain's CDR3 is CASSFRGSLNTGELFF. The CDR3 nucleotides are TGTGCCAGCAGCTTTAGAGGCTCCTTGAACACCGGGGAGCTGTTTTTT. This chain joins TRBV11-3 and TRBJ2-2; D unresolved. The germline gives CDR1 SGHNT, CDR2 YENEEA. Trimming cost V 3 bases and J 1 base, with 12 bases left between them. CDR3 length equals 16 residues.

In its sample, this clone was seen once. The rearrangement joins TRBV5-1 to TRBJ1-1, with TRBD1 identical over 8 bases. The CDR3 is made up of 15 amino acids. V was clipped by 9 bases and J by 0 bases; unmatched bases: 10. The germline V gene has CDR1 SGHRS and CDR2 YFSETQ. CDR3 protein: CATSDRTGMNTEAFF. DNA for the CDR3: TGCGCCACCTCCGATCGGACAGGGATGAACACTGAAGCTTTCTTT.